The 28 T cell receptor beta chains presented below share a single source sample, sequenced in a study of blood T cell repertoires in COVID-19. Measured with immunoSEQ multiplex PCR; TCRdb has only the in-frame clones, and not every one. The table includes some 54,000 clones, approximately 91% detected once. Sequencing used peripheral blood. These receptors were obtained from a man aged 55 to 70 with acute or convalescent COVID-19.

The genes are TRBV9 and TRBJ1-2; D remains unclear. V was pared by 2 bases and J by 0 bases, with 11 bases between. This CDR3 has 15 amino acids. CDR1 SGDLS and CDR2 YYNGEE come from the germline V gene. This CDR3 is CASSVNSPSNYGYTF. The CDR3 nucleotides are TGTGCCAGCAGCGTCAACAGCCCTTCTAACTATGGCTACACCTTC.

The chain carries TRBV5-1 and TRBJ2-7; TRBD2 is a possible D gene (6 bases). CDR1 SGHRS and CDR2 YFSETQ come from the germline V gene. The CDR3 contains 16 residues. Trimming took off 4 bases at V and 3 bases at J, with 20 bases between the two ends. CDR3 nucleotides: TGCGCCAGCAGCCCGGGAGATCTAGGCAGGAACTACGAGCAGTACTTC. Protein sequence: CASSPGDLGRNYEQYF.

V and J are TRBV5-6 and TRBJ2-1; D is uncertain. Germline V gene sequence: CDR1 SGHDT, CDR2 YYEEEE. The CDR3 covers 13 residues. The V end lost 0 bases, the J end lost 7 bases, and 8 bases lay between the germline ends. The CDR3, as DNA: TGTGCCAGCAGCTTGGGACTGTGGAATGAGCAGTTCTTC. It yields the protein CASSLGLWNEQFF. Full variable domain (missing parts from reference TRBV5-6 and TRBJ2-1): DAGVTQSPTHLIKTRGQQVTLRCSPKSGHDTVSWYQQALGQGPQFIFQYYEEEERQRGNFPDRFSGHQFPNYSSELNVNALLLGDSALYLCASSLGLWNEQFFGPGTRLTVL.

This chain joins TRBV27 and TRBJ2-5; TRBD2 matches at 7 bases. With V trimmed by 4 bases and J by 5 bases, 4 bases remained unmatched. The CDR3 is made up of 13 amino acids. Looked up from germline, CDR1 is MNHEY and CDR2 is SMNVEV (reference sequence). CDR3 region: CASSWGGVETQYF. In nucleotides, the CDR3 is TGTGCCAGCAGTTGGGGGGGAGTGGAGACCCAGTACTTC.

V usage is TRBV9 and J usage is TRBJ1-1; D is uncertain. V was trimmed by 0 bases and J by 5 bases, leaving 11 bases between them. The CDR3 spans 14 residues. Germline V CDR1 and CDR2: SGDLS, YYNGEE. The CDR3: CASSVGGRGTEAFF. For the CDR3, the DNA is TGTGCCAGCAGCGTAGGAGGAAGAGGGACTGAAGCTTTCTTT.

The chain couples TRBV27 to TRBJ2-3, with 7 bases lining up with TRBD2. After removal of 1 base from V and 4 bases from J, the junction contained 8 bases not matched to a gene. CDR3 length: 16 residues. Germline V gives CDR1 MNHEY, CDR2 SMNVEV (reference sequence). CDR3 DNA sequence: TGTGCCAGCAGTTTATTCGGGGGGAGGACCCCAGATACGCAGTATTTT. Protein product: CASSLFGGRTPDTQYF.

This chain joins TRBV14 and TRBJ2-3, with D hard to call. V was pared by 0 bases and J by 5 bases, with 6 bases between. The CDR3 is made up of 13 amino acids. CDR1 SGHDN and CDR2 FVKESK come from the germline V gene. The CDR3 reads CASSQEFLDTQYF. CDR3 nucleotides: TGTGCCAGCAGCCAAGAATTCCTAGATACGCAGTATTTT.

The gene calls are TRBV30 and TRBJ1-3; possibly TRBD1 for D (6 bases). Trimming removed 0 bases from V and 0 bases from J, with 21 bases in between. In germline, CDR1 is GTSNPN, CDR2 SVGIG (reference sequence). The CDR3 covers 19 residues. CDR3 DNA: TGTGCCTGGAGTGTACGGCAGGGGAGTATTAGGAGCTCTGGAAACACCATATATTTT. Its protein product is CAWSVRQGSIRSSGNTIYF.

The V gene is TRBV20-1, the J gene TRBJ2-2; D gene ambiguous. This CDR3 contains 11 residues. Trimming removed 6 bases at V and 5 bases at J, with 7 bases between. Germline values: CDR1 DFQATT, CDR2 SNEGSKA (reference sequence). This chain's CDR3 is CSAPMTGELFF. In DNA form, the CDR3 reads TGCAGTGCCCCCATGACCGGGGAGCTGTTTTTT.

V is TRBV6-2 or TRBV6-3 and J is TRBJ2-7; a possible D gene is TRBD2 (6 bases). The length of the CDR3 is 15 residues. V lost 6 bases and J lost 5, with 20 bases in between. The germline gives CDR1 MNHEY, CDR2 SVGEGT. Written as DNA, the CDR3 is TGTGCCAGCAGCATAGGGAGACTAGAGGGCCACGAGCAGTACTTC. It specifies CASSIGRLEGHEQYF.

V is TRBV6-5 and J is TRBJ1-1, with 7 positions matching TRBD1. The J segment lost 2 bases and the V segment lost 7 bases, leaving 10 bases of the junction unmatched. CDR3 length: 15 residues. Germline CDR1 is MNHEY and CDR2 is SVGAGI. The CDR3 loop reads CASNKRTGGNTEAFF. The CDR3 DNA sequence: TGTGCCAGCAACAAACGGACAGGCGGAAACACTGAAGCTTTCTTT.

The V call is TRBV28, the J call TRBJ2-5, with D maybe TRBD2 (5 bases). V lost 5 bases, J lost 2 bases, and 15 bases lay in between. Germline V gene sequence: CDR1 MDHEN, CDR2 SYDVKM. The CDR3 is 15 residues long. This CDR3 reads CASSPPQRRQETQYF. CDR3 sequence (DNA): TGTGCCAGCAGTCCCCCTCAGCGGAGGCAAGAGACCCAGTACTTC.

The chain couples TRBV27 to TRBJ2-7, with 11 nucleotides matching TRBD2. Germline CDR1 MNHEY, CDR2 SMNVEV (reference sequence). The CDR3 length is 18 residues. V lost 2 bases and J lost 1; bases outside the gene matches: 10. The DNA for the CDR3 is TGTGCCAGCAGTTTAAGTGTAGCGGGAGGGCCTGGGTCCTACGAGCAGTACTTC. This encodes CASSLSVAGGPGSYEQYF.

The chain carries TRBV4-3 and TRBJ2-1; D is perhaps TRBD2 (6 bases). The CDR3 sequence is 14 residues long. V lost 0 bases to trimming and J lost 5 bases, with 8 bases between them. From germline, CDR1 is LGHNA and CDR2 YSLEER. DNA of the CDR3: TGCGCCAGCAGCCAAGACGGAGGGGACAATGAGCAGTTCTTC. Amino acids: CASSQDGGDNEQFF.

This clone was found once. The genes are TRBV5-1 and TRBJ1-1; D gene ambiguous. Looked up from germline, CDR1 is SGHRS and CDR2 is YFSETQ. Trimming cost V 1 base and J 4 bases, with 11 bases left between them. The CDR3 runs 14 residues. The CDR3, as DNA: TGCGCCAGCAGCTTGTTCCAGGCTGGCACTGAAGCTTTCTTT. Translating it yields CASSLFQAGTEAFF.

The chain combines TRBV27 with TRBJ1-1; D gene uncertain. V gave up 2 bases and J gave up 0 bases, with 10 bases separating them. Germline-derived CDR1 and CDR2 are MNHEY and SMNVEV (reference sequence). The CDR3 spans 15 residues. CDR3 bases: TGTGCCAGCAGTTTAAGAGGGATAATGAACACTGAAGCTTTCTTT. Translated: CASSLRGIMNTEAFF.

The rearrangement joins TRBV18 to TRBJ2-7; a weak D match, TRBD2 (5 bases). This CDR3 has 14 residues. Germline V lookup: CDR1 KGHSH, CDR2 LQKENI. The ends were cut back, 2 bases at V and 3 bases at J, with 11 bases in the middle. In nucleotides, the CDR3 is TGTGCCAGCTCACCAGGAGCGGAAGGCTACGAGCAGTACTTC. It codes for CASSPGAEGYEQYF.

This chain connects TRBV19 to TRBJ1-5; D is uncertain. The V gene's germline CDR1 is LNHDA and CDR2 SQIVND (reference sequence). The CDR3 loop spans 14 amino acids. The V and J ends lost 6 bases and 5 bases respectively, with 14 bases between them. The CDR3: CASSGIHIYQPQHF. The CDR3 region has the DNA TGTGCCAGTAGCGGGATCCATATCTATCAGCCCCAGCATTTT.

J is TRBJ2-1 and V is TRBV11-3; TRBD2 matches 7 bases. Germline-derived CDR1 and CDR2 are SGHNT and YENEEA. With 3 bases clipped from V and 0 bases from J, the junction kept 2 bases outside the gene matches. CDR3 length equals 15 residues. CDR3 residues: CASSLRGSSYNEQFF. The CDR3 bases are TGTGCCAGCAGCTTGCGCGGGAGCTCCTACAATGAGCAGTTCTTC.

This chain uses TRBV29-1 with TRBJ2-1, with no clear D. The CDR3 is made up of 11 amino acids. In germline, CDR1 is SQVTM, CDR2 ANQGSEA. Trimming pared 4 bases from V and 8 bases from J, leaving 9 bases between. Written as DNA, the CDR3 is TGCAGCGTTGGCCTCACGGATGAGCAGTTCTTC. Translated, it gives CSVGLTDEQFF.

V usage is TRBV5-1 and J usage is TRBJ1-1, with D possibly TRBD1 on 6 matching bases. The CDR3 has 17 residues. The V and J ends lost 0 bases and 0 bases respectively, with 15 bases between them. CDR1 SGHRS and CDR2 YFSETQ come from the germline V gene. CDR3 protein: CASSLGRGALMNTEAFF. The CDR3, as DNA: TGCGCCAGCAGCTTGGGCAGGGGCGCCCTTATGAACACTGAAGCTTTCTTT.

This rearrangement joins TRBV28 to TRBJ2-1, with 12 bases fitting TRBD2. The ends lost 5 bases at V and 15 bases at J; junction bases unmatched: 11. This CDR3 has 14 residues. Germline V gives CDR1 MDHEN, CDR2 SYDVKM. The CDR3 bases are TGTGCCAGCAGTATTGGACTAGCGGGAAATAGGGCGTTCTTC. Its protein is CASSIGLAGNRAFF.

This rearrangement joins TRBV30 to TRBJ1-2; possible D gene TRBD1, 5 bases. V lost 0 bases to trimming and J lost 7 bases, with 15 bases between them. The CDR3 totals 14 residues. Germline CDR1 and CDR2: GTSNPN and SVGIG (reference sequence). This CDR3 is CAWSVLLGAGGYTF. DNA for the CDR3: TGTGCCTGGAGTGTACTTCTAGGGGCTGGTGGCTACACCTTC. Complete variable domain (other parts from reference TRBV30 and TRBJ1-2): SQTIHQWPATLVQPVGSPLSLECTVEGTSNPNLYWYRQAAGRGLQLLFYSVGIGQISSEVPQNLSASRPQDRQFILSSKKLLLSDSGFYLCAWSVLLGAGGYTFGSGTRLTVV.

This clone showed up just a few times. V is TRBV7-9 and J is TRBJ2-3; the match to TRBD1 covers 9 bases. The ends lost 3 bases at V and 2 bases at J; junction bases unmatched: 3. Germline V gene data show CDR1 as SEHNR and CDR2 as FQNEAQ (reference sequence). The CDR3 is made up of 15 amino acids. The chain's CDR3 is CASSFGQGLTDTQYF. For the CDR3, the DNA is TGTGCCAGCAGCTTTGGACAGGGGCTCACAGATACGCAGTATTTT.

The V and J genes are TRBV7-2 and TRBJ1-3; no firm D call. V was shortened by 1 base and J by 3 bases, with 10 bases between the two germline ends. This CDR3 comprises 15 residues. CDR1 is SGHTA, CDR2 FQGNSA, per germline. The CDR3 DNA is TGTGCCAGCAGCTTAGTGGGCGAGTTTGGAAACACCATATATTTT. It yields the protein CASSLVGEFGNTIYF.

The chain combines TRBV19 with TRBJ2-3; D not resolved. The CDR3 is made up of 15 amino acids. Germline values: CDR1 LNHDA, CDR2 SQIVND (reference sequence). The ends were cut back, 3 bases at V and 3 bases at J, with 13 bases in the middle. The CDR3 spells CASSIAGGETDTQYF. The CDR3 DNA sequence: TGTGCCAGTAGTATCGCTGGCGGAGAGACAGATACGCAGTATTTT.

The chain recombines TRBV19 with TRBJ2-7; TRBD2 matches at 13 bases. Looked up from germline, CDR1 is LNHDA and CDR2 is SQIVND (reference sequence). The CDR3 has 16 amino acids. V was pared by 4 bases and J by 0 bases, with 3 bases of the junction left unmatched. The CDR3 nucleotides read TGTGCCAGTAGTACGGGGACTAGCGGGATCTCCTACGAGCAGTACTTC. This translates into CASSTGTSGISYEQYF.

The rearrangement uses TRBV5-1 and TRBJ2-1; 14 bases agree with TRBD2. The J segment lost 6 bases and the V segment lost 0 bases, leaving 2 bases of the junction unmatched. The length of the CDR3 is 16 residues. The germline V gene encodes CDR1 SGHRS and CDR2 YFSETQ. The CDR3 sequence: CASSLGGLAGVNEQFF. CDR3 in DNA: TGCGCCAGCAGCTTGGGGGGACTAGCGGGAGTCAATGAGCAGTTCTTC.